Below are 17 T cell receptor beta chains sequenced from a single sample in a study of blood T cells in healthy people across ages. A second roughly 6 to 12 cycle PCR used barcoded and J-beta primers. One entry per CDR3 protein results from TCRdb running MiXCR on the 5' RACE reads. The table has about 1.5 million distinct CDR3 sequences, approximately 42% seen once. Input material: blood. These receptors were collected from a woman younger than 35 in good health.

The chain combines TRBV29-1 with TRBJ2-3; TRBD2 agrees at 12 bases. Trimming cost V 5 bases and J 2 bases; bases outside gene matches: 5. The CDR3 length is 15 residues. Germline CDR1 is SQVTM and CDR2 is ANQGSEA. The CDR3 DNA reads TGCAGCGTTTCGACTAGCGGGGGATTCACAGATACGCAGTATTTT. This translates into CSVSTSGGFTDTQYF.

This chain links TRBV5-1 with TRBJ2-1, with D maybe TRBD2 (6 bases). V was pared by 4 bases and J by 5 bases, with 13 bases between. Germline assignment: CDR1 SGHRS and CDR2 YFSETQ. There are 14 residues in the CDR3. CDR3 protein: CASSVPGGDNEQFF. The CDR3, as DNA: TGCGCCAGCAGCGTCCCTGGCGGGGACAATGAGCAGTTCTTC.

This clonotype was seen more than once but under ten times. The chain couples TRBV7-2 to TRBJ2-3, with D unclear. CDR3 length: 12 amino acids. V shed 5 bases and J shed 2 bases, with 5 bases lying between them. The germline gives CDR1 SGHTA, CDR2 FQGNSA. The CDR3 sequence is CASSVNTDTQYF. The CDR3 DNA sequence: TGTGCCAGCAGCGTCAACACAGATACGCAGTATTTT.

This clonotype was observed a handful of times. The chain's CDR3 is CSARSGRATYNEQFF. The CDR3 region has the DNA TGCAGTGCTAGAAGCGGGAGGGCCACCTACAATGAGCAGTTCTTC. The rearrangement links TRBV20-1 to TRBJ2-1; TRBD2 agrees at 10 bases. CDR1 is DFQATT, CDR2 SNEGSKA, per germline (reference sequence). Germline trimming cut 2 bases from V and 2 bases from J; bases unmatched to any gene: 3. The CDR3 extends over 15 amino acids.

This clonotype appeared a few times. This chain connects TRBV20-1 to TRBJ2-7; TRBD2 agrees at 8 bases. The CDR3 extends over 19 amino acids. In germline, CDR1 is DFQATT, CDR2 SNEGSKA (reference sequence). The trim removed 0 bases at V and 0 bases at J, leaving 16 bases unmatched. The CDR3 loop is CSARDLAASGFWSSYEQYF. As DNA, the CDR3 is TGCAGTGCTAGAGATCTGGCGGCTAGCGGGTTTTGGAGCTCCTACGAGCAGTACTTC.

This clonotype showed up just a few times. The V gene is TRBV7-6, the J gene TRBJ2-1; TRBD2 aligns across 10 bases. CDR1 and CDR2 from the germline V gene are SGHVS and FNYEAQ. The junction had 0 bases not matched to a gene; V was cut back by 1 base and J by 6 bases. This CDR3 comprises 14 residues. Here the CDR3 DNA reads TGTGCCAGCAGCTTAGAGCGGGAGGGCAATGAGCAGTTCTTC. This encodes CASSLEREGNEQFF.

As for this clonotype: Being one base from a much bigger clone, this may be a read error. The chain has TRBV5-6 and TRBJ2-5; D is uncertain. The last part of the DNA fits TRBJ2-1 better; the J call may be wrong. The length of the CDR3 is 13 residues. From germline, CDR1 is SGHDT and CDR2 YYEEEE. CDR3 residues: CASSLSSQETQFF. CDR3 coding DNA: TGTGCCAGCAGCTTAAGCAGCCAAGAGACCCAGTTCTTC.

A few counts support this clonotype. V and J are TRBV20-1 and TRBJ2-7; TRBD1 might be the D (6 bases). This CDR3 has 11 residues. V was cut by 6 bases and J by 6 bases, with 12 bases left in between. The germline V gene has CDR1 DFQATT and CDR2 SNEGSKA (reference sequence). The CDR3 nucleotides are TGCAGTGCGAGGACAGTAGTCGAGCAGTACTTC. Translation gives CSARTVVEQYF.

The J gene is TRBJ1-6, the V gene TRBV7-2; no firm D call. With 5 bases removed from V and 6 bases from J, the gap between germline ends came to 8 bases. The CDR3 extends over 13 amino acids. The V gene's germline CDR1 is SGHTA and CDR2 FQGNSA. The CDR3 spells CASSPQPNSPLHF. The CDR3 nucleotides read TGTGCCAGCAGCCCACAGCCTAATTCACCCCTCCACTTT.

This clonotype was seen only a few times. The chain links TRBV6-2 or TRBV6-3 to TRBJ2-3, with D tentatively TRBD1 (6 bases). Trimming took 5 bases from V and 4 from J, leaving 13 bases between them. Germline CDR1 reads MNHEY; CDR2 reads SVGEGT. The length of the CDR3 is 14 residues. The CDR3 DNA follows: TGTGCCAGCAGTCCCCAGGCAGGGGCAGATACGCAGTATTTT. As protein: CASSPQAGADTQYF.

J is TRBJ1-1 and V is TRBV6-1; no clear D. Germline CDR1 MNHNS, CDR2 SASEGT. The CDR3 consists of 15 residues. Trimming stripped 8 bases from V and 3 bases from J, with 19 bases between. CDR3 coding DNA: TGTGCCAGCGCTCTAAACCGGGGTCCGGACACTGAAGCTTTCTTT. As protein: CASALNRGPDTEAFF.

This clonotype was seen many times. The chain combines TRBV9 with TRBJ1-1, with D unresolved. The CDR3 has 15 amino acids. Trimming pared 0 bases from V and 0 bases from J, leaving 9 bases between. CDR1 and CDR2 (germline): SGDLS, YYNGEE. CDR3 DNA: TGTGCCAGCAGCGTAGTTGGCCGGATGAACACTGAAGCTTTCTTT. Translation gives CASSVVGRMNTEAFF. The full variable domain, in which reference TRBV9 and TRBJ1-1 provide the parts outside the CDR3, is DSGVTQTPKHLITATGQRVTLRCSPRSGDLSVYWYQQSLDQGLQFLIQYYNGEERAKGNILERFSAQQFPDLHSELNLSSLELGDSALYFCASSVVGRMNTEAFFGQGTRLTVV.

In this sample, this clonotype turned up many times. J is TRBJ2-3 and V is TRBV7-9; 10 positions agree with TRBD1. The CDR3 covers 15 residues. Losses at the gene ends were 4 bases for V and 3 bases for J; bases not matched to a gene: 4. The germline V gene has CDR1 SEHNR and CDR2 FQNEAQ (reference sequence). CDR3 bases: TGTGCCAGCAGCTATGGACAGGGGGGAACAGATACGCAGTATTTT. Translating gives CASSYGQGGTDTQYF.

This clonotype was recorded at least ten times. The V call is TRBV28, the J call TRBJ1-1, with 8 bases fitting TRBD1. The V gene's germline CDR1 is MDHEN and CDR2 SYDVKM. Trimming at V came to 5 bases and at J to 5 bases, leaving 4 bases not matched to a gene. CDR3 length: 13 amino acids. In DNA form, the CDR3 reads TGTGCCAGCAGTAGGGACAGGCCTACTGAAGCTTTCTTT. The encoded protein is CASSRDRPTEAFF.

The chain combines TRBV5-1 with TRBJ1-4; D might be TRBD1 (6 bases). CDR3 length equals 14 residues. From germline, CDR1 is SGHRS and CDR2 YFSETQ. Trimming removed 1 base from V and 7 bases from J, with 11 bases in between. The CDR3: CASSLRRDTEKLFF. DNA of the CDR3: TGCGCCAGCAGCTTGCGTCGGGACACTGAAAAACTGTTTTTT. Full variable domain (remainder filled in from reference TRBV5-1 and TRBJ1-4): KAGVTQTPRYLIKTRGQQVTLSCSPISGHRSVSWYQQTPGQGLQFLFEYFSETQRNKGNFPGRFSGRQFSNSRSEMNVSTLELGDSALYLCASSLRRDTEKLFFGSGTQLSVL.

This clonotype was counted between two and nine times. The J gene is TRBJ1-2, the V gene TRBV27; weak D call: TRBD1 (5 bases). Looked up from germline, CDR1 is MNHEY and CDR2 is SMNVEV (reference sequence). This CDR3 spans 15 amino acids. Trimming shortened V by 2 bases and J by 2 bases, and 12 bases separated the two germline ends. CDR3 in amino acids: CASSLVFRGNYGYTF. The CDR3 DNA reads TGTGCCAGCAGTTTAGTCTTCCGGGGCAACTATGGCTACACCTTC.

This chain links TRBV30 with TRBJ2-6, with 8 bases that match TRBD2. The CDR3 runs 15 residues. Trimming took 2 bases from V and 9 from J; bases not matched to a gene: 9. CDR1 and CDR2 (germline): GTSNPN, SVGIG (reference sequence). CDR3 DNA sequence: TGTGCCTGGAGTAGCGGGGGTCCCCTTGTCAACGTCCTGACTTTC. Translation: CAWSSGGPLVNVLTF.